This note documents a single TCR beta chain sequence. These data originate in a study of T cell responses to AZD1222 COVID-19 vaccine. Libraries were prepared by immunoSEQ multiplex PCR; TCRdb keeps only in-frame clonotypes and omits some of them. The profile shows fewer than 150,000 clones, over 85% of them singletons. This CDR3 region has 15 residues. The V gene end was trimmed by 2 bases and the J gene end by 7 bases; junction bases not matched to a gene: 7. Germline lookup yields CDR1 SGHRS and CDR2 YFSETQ. The V and J genes are TRBV5-1 and TRBJ1-4; 8 nucleotides agree with TRBD1. This sample comprised peripheral blood, obtained on day 0 of AZD1222 vaccination. The receptor's source is an adult in good health. CDR3 protein: CASSFQQGGGEKLFF. CDR3 DNA: TGCGCCAGCAGCTTTCAACAGGGGGGCGGTGAAAAACTGTTTTTT.